A selection of T cell receptor beta chains follows, all from one sample in a study of OX40 agonist ivuxolimab in advanced cancers. Sequencing was performed with immunoSEQ multiplex PCR; in TCRdb, only in-frame clones are kept and a portion is missing. The table shows around 20,000 clones, with roughly 83% occurring only once. This material consisted of CD4+ or CD8+ T cells sorted from blood, taken in a trial of the OX40 agonist ivuxolimab. Source of these receptors: an adult with an advanced solid tumor such as melanoma, head and neck, liver or kidney cancer. CDR3s include the opening cysteine and the closing phenylalanine or tryptophan. The D gene is left open where the match is weak. The size entry is marked missing in some rows and otherwise reads once, few, many or a size class.

CDR3 protein	CDR3 DNA	D gene	V gene	clone size	J gene
CASSPDNTDTQYF	TGTGCCAGCAGCCCAGACAACACAGATACGCAGTATTTT	-	TRBV2	medium-sized	TRBJ2-3
CASSPRTGGDTGELFF	TGTGCCAGCAGTCCTCGGACAGGGGGAGACACCGGGGAGCTGTTTTTT	TRBD1	TRBV6-4	-	TRBJ2-2
CASSSTGQSSYNEQFF	TGTGCCAGTAGTTCGACGGGGCAGAGCTCCTACAATGAGCAGTTCTTC	-	TRBV19	-	TRBJ2-1
CASSERTASGNTIYF	TGTGCCAGCAGTGAAAGGACAGCGTCTGGAAACACCATATATTTT	-	TRBV6-1	-	TRBJ1-3
CASSERGLAPYNEQFF	TGTGCCAGCAGCGAGAGGGGTTTAGCTCCCTACAATGAGCAGTTCTTC	-	TRBV9	-	TRBJ2-1
CAIRSLEADTQYF	TGTGCCATCAGGTCTCTAGAGGCGGATACGCAGTATTTT	-	TRBV10-3	few	TRBJ2-3
CASSQRAGDEQYF	TGTGCCAGCAGCCAAAGAGCCGGGGACGAGCAGTACTTC	-	TRBV4-2	-	TRBJ2-7
CASSIDWGALHF	TGTGCCAGTAGTATAGATTGGGGAGCCCTCCACTTT	-	TRBV19	-	TRBJ1-6
CASSVDLGGNQPQHF	TGTGCCAGCAGCGTAGATTTGGGGGGCAATCAGCCCCAGCATTTT	-	TRBV9	-	TRBJ1-5
CASSVGGSSYNSPLHF	TGTGCCAGCAGCGTAGGAGGGAGCTCCTATAATTCACCCCTCCACTTT	-	TRBV9	-	TRBJ1-6
CASSLEFGRYNEQFF	TGTGCCAGCAGCTTAGAGTTTGGACGCTACAATGAGCAGTTCTTC	-	TRBV11-2	once	TRBJ2-1
CASSVGHRGEQYF	TGTGCCAGCAGCGTAGGACACCGGGGTGAGCAGTACTTC	-	TRBV9	-	TRBJ2-7
CAVQTSGTGELFF	TGTGCCGTGCAGACCTCGGGTACCGGGGAGCTGTTTTTT	-	TRBV19	-	TRBJ2-2
CASSDLAGGNEQFF	TGTGCCAGCAGTGACCTAGCGGGAGGGAATGAGCAGTTCTTC	TRBD2	TRBV6-4	-	TRBJ2-1
CASSRLAGETDTQYF	TGCGCCAGCAGCCGCCTAGCGGGAGAAACAGATACGCAGTATTTT	TRBD2	TRBV4-1	-	TRBJ2-3
CASSRGPSYNEQFF	TGCGCCAGCAGCCGGGGACCGTCCTACAATGAGCAGTTCTTC	-	TRBV4-3	once	TRBJ2-1
CASSLAPVTGYTEAFF	TGTGCCAGCAGCTTGGCCCCCGTGACAGGGTACACTGAAGCTTTCTTT	TRBD1	TRBV5-4	-	TRBJ1-1
CASSVGLAGQPYNEQFF	TGCGCCAGCAGTGTGGGACTAGCGGGCCAGCCTTACAATGAGCAGTTCTTC	TRBD2	TRBV10-1	-	TRBJ2-1
CASSRLGQNTGELFF	TGCGCCAGCAGCCGTCTTGGACAGAACACCGGGGAGCTGTTTTTT	-	TRBV4-1	once	TRBJ2-2
CAIRGSGSNPYEQYF	TGTGCCATCAGGGGCTCTGGCTCGAACCCCTACGAGCAGTACTTC	-	TRBV10-3	-	TRBJ2-7
CASMWQSSYEQYF	TGTGCCAGCATGTGGCAGAGCTCCTACGAGCAGTACTTC	-	TRBV5-5	-	TRBJ2-7
CATSRGASGSLGDEQYF	TGTGCCACCAGCAGAGGGGCTAGCGGGAGTCTGGGGGACGAGCAGTACTTC	TRBD2	TRBV15	-	TRBJ2-7
CASSYSPGAGGYTF	TGTGCCAGCAGTTACTCGCCCGGGGCCGGTGGCTACACCTTC	-	TRBV6-6	few	TRBJ1-2
CASSFEAGTDTQYF	TGTGCCAGCAGCTTTGAGGCGGGCACAGATACGCAGTATTTT	-	TRBV11-2	-	TRBJ2-3
CASSVGDRFYEQYF	TGTGCCAGCAGCGTAGGGGACAGGTTTTACGAGCAGTACTTC	TRBD1	TRBV9	many	TRBJ2-7
CASSYPQAEAFF	TGTGCCAGCAGTTACCCTCAGGCTGAAGCTTTCTTT	-	TRBV6-6	-	TRBJ1-1
CASSSTSPRETQYF	TGTGCCAGCAGTTCGACTAGCCCAAGGGAGACCCAGTACTTC	TRBD2	TRBV11-2	-	TRBJ2-5